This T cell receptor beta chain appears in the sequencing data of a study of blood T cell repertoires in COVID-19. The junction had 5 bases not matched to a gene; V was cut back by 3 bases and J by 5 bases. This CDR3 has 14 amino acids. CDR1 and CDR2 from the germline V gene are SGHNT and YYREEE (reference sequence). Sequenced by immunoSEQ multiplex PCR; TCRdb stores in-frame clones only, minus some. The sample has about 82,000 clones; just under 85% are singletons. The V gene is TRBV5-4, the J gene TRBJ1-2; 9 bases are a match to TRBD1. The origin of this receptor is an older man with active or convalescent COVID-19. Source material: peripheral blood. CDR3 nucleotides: TGTGCCAGCAGCTCCGGGACAGGGAATTATGGCTACACCTTC. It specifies CASSSGTGNYGYTF. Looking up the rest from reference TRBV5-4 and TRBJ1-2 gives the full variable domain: ETGVTQSPTHLIKTRGQQVTLRCSSQSGHNTVSWYQQALGQGPQFIFQYYREEENGRGNFPPRFSGLQFPNYSSELNVNALELDDSALYLCASSSGTGNYGYTFGSGTRLTVV.